Below are 28 T cell receptor beta chains sequenced from a single sample in a study of blood T cells in healthy people across ages. The authors ran a second PCR of about 7 to 11 cycles using a sample-barcoded 5' primer and a J-beta primer mix. TCRdb called the 5' RACE reads again in MiXCR, with one record for every CDR3 protein. The data contain over 950,000 distinct CDR3 sequences, 35% to 40% of them seen just once; the ten biggest clones take up roughly 13%. Sequencing was performed on blood. These receptors all come from a man younger than 30 in good health.

The chain is built from TRBV20-1 and TRBJ1-5, with unresolved D. The CDR3 extends over 16 amino acids. CDR1 and CDR2 from the germline V gene are DFQATT and SNEGSKA (reference sequence). V lost 0 bases and J 1 base, leaving 13 bases between the germline ends. The CDR3 here is CSARDHGGWSNQPQHF. DNA for the CDR3: TGCAGTGCTAGAGATCACGGTGGATGGAGCAATCAGCCCCAGCATTTT.

The V and J genes are TRBV4-3 and TRBJ2-2, with 7 bases that match TRBD1. V was clipped by 1 base and J by 4 bases; unmatched bases: 3. From germline, CDR1 is LGHNA and CDR2 YSLEER. There are 15 residues in the CDR3. This chain's CDR3 is CASSQAGTVTGELFF. Here the CDR3 DNA reads TGCGCCAGCAGCCAAGCCGGGACAGTCACCGGGGAGCTGTTTTTT.

The chain combines TRBV7-8 with TRBJ1-4; D possibly corresponds to TRBD1 (6 bases). V was pared by 1 base and J by 6 bases, with 12 bases between. Germline V gene sequence: CDR1 SGHVS, CDR2 FQNEAQ. This CDR3 region has 15 residues. The CDR3 DNA reads as TGTGCCAGCAGCTTAGGGGCAGGGGCGGATGAAAAACTGTTTTTT. This codes for CASSLGAGADEKLFF.

The V call is TRBV12-3 or TRBV12-4, the J call TRBJ1-2, with D tentatively TRBD1 (5 bases). Trimming removed 7 bases at V and 0 bases at J, with 15 bases between. The CDR3 loop spans 15 amino acids. The DNA for the CDR3 is TGTGCCAGCACAAATTCGGGACGTTCTAACTATGGCTACACCTTC. Its protein is CASTNSGRSNYGYTF.

In this sample, this clonotype turned up a few times. This chain joins TRBV7-9 and TRBJ2-4, with TRBD1 matching over 9 bases. With 0 bases clipped from V and 0 bases from J, the junction kept 6 bases outside the gene matches. Germline CDR1 reads SEHNR; CDR2 reads FQNEAQ (reference sequence). This CDR3 is built from 18 residues. In DNA, the CDR3 is TGTGCCAGCAGCTTAGCGGGGACAGGGAGGAGAGCCAAAAACATTCAGTACTTC. Its protein product is CASSLAGTGRRAKNIQYF.

This clonotype has just a few counts. V gene TRBV28 combines with J gene TRBJ1-5, with D perhaps matching TRBD1 (5 bases). In germline, CDR1 is MDHEN, CDR2 SYDVKM. Trimming left V 5 bases short and J 5 bases short, with 13 bases between. This CDR3 has 14 residues. The CDR3 nucleotides read TGTGCCAGCAGTATCCCGGGACCATATCAGCCCCAGCATTTT. Translation gives CASSIPGPYQPQHF.

This clonotype appeared a few times. The rearrangement joins TRBV27 to TRBJ1-5; possibly TRBD1 for D (5 bases). V lost 5 bases and J 6 bases, leaving 17 bases between the germline ends. The CDR3 is 15 amino acids. In germline, CDR1 is MNHEY, CDR2 SMNVEV (reference sequence). CDR3 protein: CASSPAPGGFQPQHF. Written as DNA, the CDR3 is TGTGCCAGCAGTCCCGCCCCGGGGGGTTTTCAGCCCCAGCATTTT.

The rearrangement uses TRBV5-1 and TRBJ2-3; TRBD2 is a possible D gene (6 bases). Between the trimmed V and J ends, which lost 2 bases and 2 bases, there was a span of 15 bases. Germline values: CDR1 SGHRS, CDR2 YFSETQ. The CDR3 loop spans 16 amino acids. CDR3: CASSLVRGSATDTQYF. The CDR3 region has the DNA TGCGCCAGCAGCTTAGTGCGGGGCTCCGCCACAGATACGCAGTATTTT.

This clonotype came up a few times. The rearrangement joins TRBV4-3 to TRBJ1-4, with 7 positions matching TRBD1. Germline loops: CDR1 LGHNA, CDR2 YSLEER. V dropped 1 base and J dropped 8; count of bases not matched to a gene: 7. The CDR3 length is 15 residues. The CDR3 DNA reads TGCGCCAGCAGCCAAGGAACAGGGGAAGACGAAAAACTGTTTTTT. Encoded protein: CASSQGTGEDEKLFF.

This clonotype was detected many times. The V and J genes are TRBV29-1 and TRBJ1-2; D is perhaps TRBD1 (5 bases). CDR1 is SQVTM, CDR2 ANQGSEA, per germline. This CDR3 is built from 12 residues. The V end was cut by 4 bases, the J end by 3 bases, with 9 bases between. CDR3 loop: CSVVRGDYGYTF. For the CDR3, the DNA is TGCAGCGTTGTTCGGGGGGACTATGGCTACACCTTC.

The rearrangement links TRBV3-1 to TRBJ1-2; D might be TRBD1 (5 bases). Germline-derived CDR1 and CDR2 are LGHDT and YNNKEL (reference sequence). The CDR3 extends over 15 amino acids. V lost 0 bases and J lost 8, with 16 bases in between. The CDR3 is CASSQDLSGDEGYTF. For the CDR3, the DNA is TGTGCCAGCAGCCAAGATCTGTCGGGGGACGAAGGCTACACCTTC.

The chain employs TRBV2 and TRBJ2-3, with D perhaps being TRBD1 or TRBD2 (5 bases each). Trimming cost V 1 base and J 4 bases, with 9 bases left between them. CDR1 is SNHLY, CDR2 FYNNEI, per germline. The CDR3 is made up of 14 amino acids. CDR3: CASSEGLGADTQYF. The CDR3 DNA is TGTGCCAGCAGTGAAGGTTTGGGGGCAGATACGCAGTATTTT.

The rearrangement joins TRBV20-1 to TRBJ2-3; 9 nucleotides match TRBD2. The germline V gene encodes CDR1 DFQATT and CDR2 SNEGSKA (reference sequence). This CDR3 is 17 amino acids long. Trimming cost V 1 base and J 0 bases; bases outside gene matches: 8. CDR3 bases: TGCAGTGCTAGAGTTAGCGGGGGCACGACTAGCACAGATACGCAGTATTTT. It translates to CSARVSGGTTSTDTQYF.

This clonotype was observed once. The chain carries TRBV6-2 or TRBV6-3 and TRBJ2-5, with D possibly being TRBD2 (6 bases). V gave up 6 bases and J gave up 6 bases, with 23 bases separating them. The germline gives CDR1 MNHEY, CDR2 SVGEGT. The CDR3 totals 16 residues. In nucleotides, the CDR3 is TGTGCCAGCAGCCCCTCGGGGACTGGCGGACTGCAGACCCAGTACTTC. Protein product: CASSPSGTGGLQTQYF.

The J gene is TRBJ1-5, the V gene TRBV9, with 9 nucleotides matching TRBD1. Germline CDR1 and CDR2: SGDLS and YYNGEE. Trimming cost V 2 bases and J 3 bases; bases outside gene matches: 6. The CDR3 has 16 amino acids. The CDR3 loop reads CASSVSGQGLNQPQHF. The CDR3 coding sequence is TGTGCCAGCAGCGTTTCGGGACAGGGACTCAATCAGCCCCAGCATTTT.

This clonotype has only one observation. The rearrangement links TRBV7-9 to TRBJ1-1, with D perhaps matching TRBD1 (5 bases). This CDR3 is built from 15 residues. V shed 4 bases and J shed 5 bases, with 17 bases lying between them. The germline V gene has CDR1 SEHNR and CDR2 FQNEAQ (reference sequence). The CDR3 region is CASSSARVVGTEAFF. The CDR3 nucleotides are TGTGCCAGCAGCTCCGCCAGGGTAGTTGGAACTGAAGCTTTCTTT.

This clonotype was recorded a few times. J is TRBJ2-5 and V is TRBV4-3, with D tentatively TRBD2 (5 bases). Germline loops: CDR1 LGHNA, CDR2 YSLEER. The ends were cut back, 0 bases at V and 14 bases at J, with 19 bases in the middle. CDR3 size: 14 residues. The DNA for the CDR3 is TGCGCCAGCAGCCAAGATTTGGCGGGCTCCGTTCGCTACTTC. Its protein is CASSQDLAGSVRYF.

This clonotype showed up just a few times. The chain's CDR3 is CASSLEPGQGYTGELFF. In DNA form, the CDR3 reads TGCGCCAGCAGCTTGGAACCGGGACAGGGGTACACCGGGGAGCTGTTTTTT. The chain combines TRBV5-1 with TRBJ2-2, with TRBD1 identical over 10 bases. Germline assignment: CDR1 SGHRS and CDR2 YFSETQ. The junction had 5 bases not matched to a gene; V was cut back by 0 bases and J by 3 bases. CDR3 length: 17 amino acids.

The table lists this clonotype with many counts. A much larger clone differs from this one at a single base, so this may be a read error. The chain recombines TRBV27 with TRBJ2-7, with 9 bases aligning to TRBD1. This CDR3 has 14 amino acids. After removal of 5 bases from V and 3 bases from J, the junction contained 5 bases not matched to a gene. Germline V CDR1 and CDR2: MNHEY, SMNVEV (reference sequence). The CDR3 bases are TGTGCCAGCAGTGTACAGGGGGCTAACTACGAGCAGTACTTC. It yields the protein CASSVQGANYEQYF.

This chain connects TRBV4-3 to TRBJ2-7; D possibly matches TRBD1 or TRBD2 (5 bases each). CDR3 length: 17 amino acids. V was trimmed by 0 bases and J by 0 bases, leaving 15 bases between them. Germline CDR1 and CDR2: LGHNA and YSLEER. As DNA, the CDR3 is TGCGCCAGCAGCCAAGATAATAGCGCAGGGATCTCCTACGAGCAGTACTTC. It codes for CASSQDNSAGISYEQYF.

V is TRBV27 and J is TRBJ2-1; TRBD1 aligns across 10 bases. With 5 bases clipped from V and 5 bases from J, the junction kept 9 bases outside the gene matches. Germline V gene lookup returns CDR1 MNHEY and CDR2 SMNVEV (reference sequence). The length of the CDR3 is 16 residues. CDR3 sequence (DNA): TGTGCCAGCAGTCATCTGGGACAGGGGATTGACAATGAGCAGTTCTTC. It encodes CASSHLGQGIDNEQFF.

The CDR3 loop is CASRKGLGTDTQYF. For the CDR3, the DNA is TGCGCCAGCAGGAAGGGGCTAGGCACAGATACGCAGTATTTT. The rearrangement uses TRBV4-3 and TRBJ2-3, with D tentatively TRBD1 (5 bases). The CDR3 length is 14 residues. Germline V CDR1 and CDR2: LGHNA, YSLEER. V dropped 6 bases and J dropped 1 base, with 11 bases sitting between them.

V gene TRBV27 combines with J gene TRBJ1-1; D ambiguous. Per germline, CDR1 MNHEY and CDR2 SMNVEV (reference sequence). V was clipped by 6 bases and J by 1 base, with 9 bases between them. The CDR3 has 13 residues. The CDR3 spells CASSLKSNTEAFF. The CDR3 DNA sequence: TGTGCCAGCAGCCTCAAATCGAACACTGAAGCTTTCTTT.

This clonotype was seen more than once but under ten times. This chain joins TRBV4-3 and TRBJ2-4, with a weak D call TRBD1 (5 bases). Matching the DNA end better, TRBJ2-7 makes the J call doubtful. Germline CDR1 LGHNA, CDR2 YSLEER. This CDR3 comprises 14 residues. In nucleotides, the CDR3 is TGCGCCAGCAGCCTACAACTGTCAGGGAACGAGCAGTACTTC. This gives the protein CASSLQLSGNEQYF.

The chain combines TRBV7-2 with TRBJ2-5; unclear D gene. The DNA end is a closer match to TRBJ2-7, so the J assignment may be wrong. Germline CDR1 is SGHTA and CDR2 is FQGNSA. This CDR3 is 14 amino acids long. CDR3 sequence: CASSLSGVGYEQYF. CDR3 DNA sequence: TGTGCCAGCAGCTTAAGTGGGGTTGGCTACGAGCAGTACTTC.

This sequence joins TRBV9 and TRBJ1-6; no firm D call. V lost 2 bases and J 5 bases, leaving 8 bases between the germline ends. This CDR3 is 14 amino acids long. The germline CDR1 and CDR2 sequences are SGDLS and YYNGEE. As DNA, the CDR3 is TGTGCCAGCAGCGTGAACACAGATAATTCACCCCTCCACTTT. Translated: CASSVNTDNSPLHF.

The V and J genes are TRBV12-5 and TRBJ1-4; 11 bases align to TRBD1. Germline trimming cut 3 bases from V and 5 bases from J; bases unmatched to any gene: 17. The CDR3 contains 20 residues. Germline V gene sequence: CDR1 LGHNT, CDR2 FRNRAP. Written as DNA, the CDR3 is TGTGCTAGTGGTTTAATTCGTGGGAATCTGGGGACAGGGGGAAATGAAAAACTGTTTTTT. This sequence encodes CASGLIRGNLGTGGNEKLFF.

This clonotype has only one observation. V is TRBV29-1 and J is TRBJ2-1; TRBD1 might be the D (6 bases). From germline, CDR1 is SQVTM and CDR2 ANQGSEA. V dropped 7 bases and J dropped 6 bases, with 16 bases sitting between them. The CDR3 is made up of 13 amino acids. The CDR3: CSAVRTASNEQFF. The CDR3 bases are TGCAGCGCTGTGCGGACAGCAAGCAATGAGCAGTTCTTC.